This note documents a single T cell receptor beta chain sequence. The data originate from a study of T-cell memory formation after mild COVID-19. TCRdb processed the 5' RACE reads anew with MiXCR; each CDR3 protein has one entry. The profile shows 60,000 to 65,000 distinct CDR3 sequences, about a tenth of them singletons. Germline V gene sequence: CDR1 MNHNY, CDR2 SVGAGI (reference sequence). Germline trimming cut 10 bases from V and 7 bases from J; bases unmatched to any gene: 32. This CDR3 is built from 21 residues. The source is a man aged 18 to 30 who had mild COVID-19 (a few samples of this study predate the infection). Cell type and time point are not known. Sequenced input: PBMCs or a T cell subset sorted from them (not recorded which). This chain joins TRBV6-6 and TRBJ1-5; TRBD1 agrees at 9 bases. The CDR3 bases are TGTGCCACCCTGACACCGTCCGGATGGGGTAGCCCGGGACAGGGATTACAGCCCCAGCATTTT. Protein sequence: CATLTPSGWGSPGQGLQPQHF.